A single sample gave rise to the 7 T cell receptor beta chains below, sequenced in a study of T-cell memory formation after mild COVID-19 (dated by TCRdb to 2020 to 2022). The library was prepared using 5' RACE. The instrument was an Illumina NovaSeq 6000. TCRdb reworked the public reads: Q25 trimming with fastp, MiXCR clone assembly, productive beta chains retained. One record per CDR3 amino acid sequence lists the most common genes and DNA. In this sample the table shows over 500,000 distinct CDR3 sequences, roughly 17% of which occur a single time. Less than 10% of the sample is taken by the ten largest. Sample: PBMCs or a T cell subset sorted from them (not recorded which). Every receptor here comes from an adult woman who had mild COVID-19 (a few samples of this study predate the infection). The sample titles of this study are shuffled in the database, so cell type and time point are left out; the donor was told from shared clones.

This chain links TRBV29-1 with TRBJ2-7; D tentatively reads TRBD1 or TRBD2 (5 bases each). This CDR3 region has 13 residues. Germline CDR1 and CDR2: SQVTM and ANQGSEA. The ends were cut back, 6 bases at V and 4 bases at J, with 16 bases in the middle. The CDR3 DNA reads TGCAGCGTAGGCCAGGGTGGGGGTTACGAGCAGTACTTC. It yields the protein CSVGQGGGYEQYF.

The chain combines TRBV6-2 or TRBV6-3 with TRBJ2-7, with 7 bases fitting TRBD1. V was pared by 6 bases and J by 5 bases, with 10 bases of the junction left unmatched. CDR3 length: 14 residues. The germline CDR1 and CDR2 sequences are MNHEY and SVGEGT. The CDR3 loop reads CASSRSSGGHEQYF. The CDR3 bases are TGTGCCAGCAGCCGATCCTCAGGGGGTCACGAGCAGTACTTC.

V usage is TRBV4-1 and J usage is TRBJ2-7; 7 bases map to TRBD2. The CDR3 spans 14 residues. V was pared by 3 bases and J by 2 bases, with 4 bases of the junction left unmatched. CDR1 and CDR2 (germline): MGHRA, YSYEKL. The CDR3 protein is CASSHLGLPYEQYF. CDR3 nucleotides: TGCGCCAGCAGCCACCTGGGACTACCCTACGAGCAGTACTTC.

The sample holds a few counts of this clonotype. The gene calls are TRBV20-1 and TRBJ1-1, with a tentative D call TRBD1 (6 bases). Trimming took off 6 bases at V and 1 base at J, with 18 bases between the two ends. The germline V gene has CDR1 DFQATT and CDR2 SNEGSKA (reference sequence). The CDR3 has 15 residues. CDR3 nucleotide sequence: TGCAGTGCCATCCCTCCCAGGGGCAGGAACACTGAAGCTTTCTTT. Translating it yields CSAIPPRGRNTEAFF.

This clonotype was counted at least ten times. A junction boundary mismatches the germline segment, possibly from a read error. CDR3 DNA: TGTGCCAGCAGTTTAGTACTCGGTGAGCAGTTCTTC. Protein: CASSLVLGEQFF. The chain recombines TRBV7-2 with TRBJ2-1; D call uncertain. This CDR3 is 12 amino acids long. Germline CDR1 reads SGHTA; CDR2 reads FQGNSA.

This chain joins TRBV9 and TRBJ2-1, with D possibly being TRBD1 or TRBD2 (5 bases each). The germline gives CDR1 SGDLS, CDR2 YYNGEE. The CDR3 runs to 14 residues. The ends were cut back, 1 base at V and 7 bases at J, with 12 bases in the middle. The chain's CDR3 is CASSVSWGSNEQFF. In DNA, the CDR3 is TGTGCCAGCAGCGTATCGTGGGGGAGTAATGAGCAGTTCTTC.

This clonotype appeared a few times. V is TRBV12-3 or TRBV12-4 and J is TRBJ1-1; a possible D gene is TRBD1 (5 bases). The V end lost 6 bases, the J end lost 4 bases, and 15 bases lay between the germline ends. CDR3 size: 14 residues. The CDR3 sequence: CASSPTPGGTEAFF. CDR3 nucleotides: TGTGCCAGCAGCCCGACTCCCGGGGGCACTGAAGCTTTCTTT.